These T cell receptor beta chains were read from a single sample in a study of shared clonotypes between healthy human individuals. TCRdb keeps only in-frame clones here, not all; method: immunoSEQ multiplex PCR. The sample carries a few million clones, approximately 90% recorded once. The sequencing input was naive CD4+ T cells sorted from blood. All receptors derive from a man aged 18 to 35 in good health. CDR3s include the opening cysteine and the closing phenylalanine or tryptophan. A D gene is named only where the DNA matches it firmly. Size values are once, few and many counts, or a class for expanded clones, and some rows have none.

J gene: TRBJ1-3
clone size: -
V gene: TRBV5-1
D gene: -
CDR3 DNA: TGCGCCAGCAGCTTGGGAGGTCCTGGAAACACCATATATTTT
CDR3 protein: CASSLGGPGNTIYF

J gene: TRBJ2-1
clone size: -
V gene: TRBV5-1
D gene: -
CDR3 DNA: TGCGCCAGCAGCCCCCCCACGCATGAGCAGTTCTTC
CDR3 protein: CASSPPTHEQFF

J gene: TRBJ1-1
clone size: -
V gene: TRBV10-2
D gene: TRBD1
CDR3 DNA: TGCGCCAGCAGCGTGACCGGACAGGGCCCTGAAGCTTTCTTT
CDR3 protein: CASSVTGQGPEAFF

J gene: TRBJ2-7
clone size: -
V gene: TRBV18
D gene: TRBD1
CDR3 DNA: TGTGCCAGCTCACCCCAGGGCTGGACAGGATACGAGCAGTACTTC
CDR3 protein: CASSPQGWTGYEQYF

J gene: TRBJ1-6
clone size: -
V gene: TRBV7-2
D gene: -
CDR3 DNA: TGTGCCAGCAGCTTAGGGGGGGTCTATAATTCACCCCTCCACTTT
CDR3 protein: CASSLGGVYNSPLHF

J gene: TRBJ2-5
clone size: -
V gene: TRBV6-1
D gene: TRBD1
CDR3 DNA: TGTGCCAGCAGTGAAGGACAGGGTGGGGTTCGGGAGACCCAGTACTTC
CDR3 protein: CASSEGQGGVRETQYF

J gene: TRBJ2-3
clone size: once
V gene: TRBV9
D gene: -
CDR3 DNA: TGTGCCAGCAGCGTACTAGCGCCGAGCACAGATACGCAGTATTTT
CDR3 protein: CASSVLAPSTDTQYF

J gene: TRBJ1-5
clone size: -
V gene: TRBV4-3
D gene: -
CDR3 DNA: TGCGCCCGCGGGGGTCGTGGTCAGCCCCAGCATTTT
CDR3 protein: CARGGRGQPQHF

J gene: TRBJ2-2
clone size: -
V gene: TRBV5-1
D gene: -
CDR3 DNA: TGCGCCAGCAGGCGCGCAGAGCGGAACACCGGGGAGCTGTTTTTT
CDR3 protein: CASRRAERNTGELFF

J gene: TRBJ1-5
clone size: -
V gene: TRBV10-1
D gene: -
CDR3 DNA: TGCGCCAGCAGTGAGGGGGATCAGCCCCAGCATTTT
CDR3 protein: CASSEGDQPQHF

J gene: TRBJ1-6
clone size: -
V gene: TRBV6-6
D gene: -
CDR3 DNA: TGTGCCAGCAGATCCGGAGTAGCGCATAATTCACCCCTCCACTTT
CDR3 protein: CASRSGVAHNSPLHF

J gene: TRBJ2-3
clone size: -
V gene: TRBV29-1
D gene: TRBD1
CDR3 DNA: TGCAGCGTGGGCGGGACAGGGCGAAGAAAAGGCACAGATACGCAGTATTTT
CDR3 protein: CSVGGTGRRKGTDTQYF

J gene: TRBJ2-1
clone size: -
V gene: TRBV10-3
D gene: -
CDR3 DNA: TGTGCCATCAGTGCGAGCGGCTCCTACAATGAGCAGTTCTTC
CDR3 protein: CAISASGSYNEQFF

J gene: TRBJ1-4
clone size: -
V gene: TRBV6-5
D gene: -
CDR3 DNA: TGTGCCAGCAGTTACTCGGGGCCGGACAGCAATGAAAAACTGTTTTTT
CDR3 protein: CASSYSGPDSNEKLFF

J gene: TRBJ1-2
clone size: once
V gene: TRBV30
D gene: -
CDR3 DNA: TGTGCCTGGAGTGTACATGACCCCTCCACCTTC
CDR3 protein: CAWSVHDPSTF

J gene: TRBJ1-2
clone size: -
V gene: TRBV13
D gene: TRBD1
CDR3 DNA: TGTGCCAGCAGCACGGGACAGGGGAACTATGGCTACACCTTC
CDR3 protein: CASSTGQGNYGYTF

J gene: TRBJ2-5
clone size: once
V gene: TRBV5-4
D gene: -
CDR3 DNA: TGTGCCAGCAGCTTGCGGGGAAGCCAAGAGACCCAGTACTTC
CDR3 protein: CASSLRGSQETQYF

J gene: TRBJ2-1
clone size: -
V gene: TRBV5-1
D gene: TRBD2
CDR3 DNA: TGCGCCAGCAGCTTGGGTTCCGCGGGGGGGTACAATGAGCAGTTCTTC
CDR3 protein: CASSLGSAGGYNEQFF

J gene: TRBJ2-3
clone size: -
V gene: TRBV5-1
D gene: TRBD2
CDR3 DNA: TGCGCCAGCACCTTCATCCCTCTAGCGGCGAGCGATACGCAGTATTTT
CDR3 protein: CASTFIPLAASDTQYF

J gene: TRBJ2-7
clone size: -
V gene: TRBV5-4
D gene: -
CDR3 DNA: TGTGCCAGCAGCTCCCGGGACGGGACCTACGAGCAGTACTTC
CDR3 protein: CASSSRDGTYEQYF

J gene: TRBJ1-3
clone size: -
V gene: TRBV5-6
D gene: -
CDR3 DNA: TGTGCCATGGGATCACAGGGAACTGGAAACACCATATATTTT
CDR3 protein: CAMGSQGTGNTIYF

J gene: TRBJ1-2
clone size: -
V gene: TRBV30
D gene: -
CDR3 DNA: TGTGCCTGGAGTAGTCCCCCTTGGGGGGCGCGTGGCTACACCTTC
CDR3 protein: CAWSSPPWGARGYTF

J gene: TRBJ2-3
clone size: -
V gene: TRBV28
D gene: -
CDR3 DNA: TGTGCCAGCAGTTTAGGGGGAAAGGGTTTCACAGATACGCAGTATTTT
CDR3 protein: CASSLGGKGFTDTQYF

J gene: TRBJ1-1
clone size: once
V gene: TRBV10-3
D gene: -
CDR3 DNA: TGTGCCATCAGTGAGTCGACCGGGGAGAGGCGAGCTTTCTTT
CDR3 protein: CAISESTGERRAFF

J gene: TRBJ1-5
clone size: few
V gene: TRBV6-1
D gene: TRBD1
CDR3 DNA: TGTGCCAGCAGTCCACTGGACAGGGCAAATCAGCCCCAGCATTTT
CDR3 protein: CASSPLDRANQPQHF

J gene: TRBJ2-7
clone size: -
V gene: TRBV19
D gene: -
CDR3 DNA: TGTGCCAGTAGCACTAAGGGGAGCTACGAGCAGTACTTC
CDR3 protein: CASSTKGSYEQYF

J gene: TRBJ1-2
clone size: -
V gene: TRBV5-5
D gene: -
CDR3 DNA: TGTGCCAGCAGCTTGGACGGGAACTATGGCTACACCTTC
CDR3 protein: CASSLDGNYGYTF

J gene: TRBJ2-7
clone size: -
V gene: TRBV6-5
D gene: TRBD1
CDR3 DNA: TGTGCCAGCACCCACGACAGGGGTTACGAGCAGTACTTC
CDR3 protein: CASTHDRGYEQYF

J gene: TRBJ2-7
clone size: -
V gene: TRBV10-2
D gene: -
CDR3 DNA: TGCGCCTCTGTCCACTCCAACTCCTACGAGCAGTACTTC
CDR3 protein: CASVHSNSYEQYF

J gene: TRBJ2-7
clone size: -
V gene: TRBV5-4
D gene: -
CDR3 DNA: TGTGCCAGCAGCTTGGGGTGGTCCTACGAGCAGTACTTC
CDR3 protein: CASSLGWSYEQYF

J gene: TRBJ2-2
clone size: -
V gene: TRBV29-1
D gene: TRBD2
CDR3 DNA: TGCAGCGTTGAAATAGCGGGGTACACCGGGGAGCTGTTTTTT
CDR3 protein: CSVEIAGYTGELFF

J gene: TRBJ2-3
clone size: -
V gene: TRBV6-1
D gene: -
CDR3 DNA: TGTGCCAGCAGTGAAGGAGTACAGGCTTATACAGATACGCAGTATTTT
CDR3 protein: CASSEGVQAYTDTQYF

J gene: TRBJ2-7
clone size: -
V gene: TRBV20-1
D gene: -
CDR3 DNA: TGCAGTGCTGGTCAGGGCTCCGAGCAGTACTTC
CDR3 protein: CSAGQGSEQYF

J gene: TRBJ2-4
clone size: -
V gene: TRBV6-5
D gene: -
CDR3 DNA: TGTGCCAGCAGAGCCCTGGGGGCCAAAAACATTCAGTACTTC
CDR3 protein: CASRALGAKNIQYF

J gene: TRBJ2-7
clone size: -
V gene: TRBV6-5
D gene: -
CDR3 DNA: TGTGCCAGCAGTTACTCGTTCGCGGATCCCTACGAGCAGTACTTC
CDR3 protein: CASSYSFADPYEQYF

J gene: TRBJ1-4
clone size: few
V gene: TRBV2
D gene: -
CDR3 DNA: TGTGCCAGCAGTGAAAGACGGGGAGAAAAACTGTTTTTT
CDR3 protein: CASSERRGEKLFF

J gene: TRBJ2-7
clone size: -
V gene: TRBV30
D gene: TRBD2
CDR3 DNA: TGTGCCTGGAGTGTGACTAGCGGGGGGAACTACGAGCAGTACTTC
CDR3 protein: CAWSVTSGGNYEQYF

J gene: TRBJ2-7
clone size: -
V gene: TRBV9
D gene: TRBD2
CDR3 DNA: TGTGCCAGCAGCCTTGCGGGGGGGGGCCCCTACGAGCAGTACTTC
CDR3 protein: CASSLAGGGPYEQYF

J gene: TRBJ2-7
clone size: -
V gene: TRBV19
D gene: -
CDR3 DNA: TGTGCCAGTAGTCCAAGGACGGATTTGGGGGAGCAGTACTTC
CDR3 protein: CASSPRTDLGEQYF

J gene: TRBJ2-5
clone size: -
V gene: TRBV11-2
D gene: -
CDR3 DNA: TGTGCCAGCAGCTCCGGACCGGGAACCGGGGAGACCCAGTACTTC
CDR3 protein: CASSSGPGTGETQYF

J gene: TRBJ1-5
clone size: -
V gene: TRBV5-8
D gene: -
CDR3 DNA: TGTGCCAGCAGCCCGGGACCGAAGGGATACAATCAGCCCCAGCATTTT
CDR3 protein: CASSPGPKGYNQPQHF

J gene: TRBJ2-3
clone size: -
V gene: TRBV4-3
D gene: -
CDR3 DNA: TGCGCCAGCAGCCAAGATGGTCAGATCCGCACAGATACGCAGTATTTT
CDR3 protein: CASSQDGQIRTDTQYF

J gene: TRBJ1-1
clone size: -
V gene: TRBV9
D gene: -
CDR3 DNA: TGTGCCAGCAGCGTTGGGGGTTTTCAGCAAGCTGAAGCTTTCTTT
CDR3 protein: CASSVGGFQQAEAFF

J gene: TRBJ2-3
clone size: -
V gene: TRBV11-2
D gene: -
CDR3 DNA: TGTGCCAGCAGCTTAGATATGGTCTGGGGTAGCACAGATACGCAGTATTTT
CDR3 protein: CASSLDMVWGSTDTQYF

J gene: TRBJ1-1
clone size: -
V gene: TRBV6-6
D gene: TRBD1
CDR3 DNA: TGTGCCACCCAGATACAGGGGGAGTTTGGTGAAGCTTTCTTT
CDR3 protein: CATQIQGEFGEAFF

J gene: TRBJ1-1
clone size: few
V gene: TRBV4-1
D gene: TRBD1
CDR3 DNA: TGCGCCAGCAGCCAAGATCGGACAGGGGGCACTGAAGCTTTCTTT
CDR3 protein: CASSQDRTGGTEAFF

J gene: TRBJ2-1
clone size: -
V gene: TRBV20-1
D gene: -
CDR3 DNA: TGCAGTGCTAGAGAACTTGGAGAGCAGTTCTTC
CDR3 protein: CSARELGEQFF

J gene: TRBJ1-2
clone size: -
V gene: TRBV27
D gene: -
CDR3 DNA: TGTGCCAGCAGTTTATCGGCCGCAGGTTTCTATGGCTACACCTTC
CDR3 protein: CASSLSAAGFYGYTF

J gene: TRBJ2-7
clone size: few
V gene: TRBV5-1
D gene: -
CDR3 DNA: TGCGCCAGCAGCCCGCTGCCGGGGGAAGGAAACGAGCAGTACTTC
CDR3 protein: CASSPLPGEGNEQYF

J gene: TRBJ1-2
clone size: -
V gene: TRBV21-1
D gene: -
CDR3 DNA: TGTGCCAGCAGCAAAGGAGGACAGGCGATCCCGTCCGACTATGGCTACACCTTC
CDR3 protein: CASSKGGQAIPSDYGYTF

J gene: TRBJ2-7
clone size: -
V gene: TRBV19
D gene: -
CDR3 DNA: TGTGCCAGTAGTGGGGTCGGGGCGGGAACCTACGAGCAGTACTTC
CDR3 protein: CASSGVGAGTYEQYF

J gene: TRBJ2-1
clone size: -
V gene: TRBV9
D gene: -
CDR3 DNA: TGTGCCAGCAGCGGGGGACGAGCAGGCTTAGAGCAGTTCTTC
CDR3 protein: CASSGGRAGLEQFF

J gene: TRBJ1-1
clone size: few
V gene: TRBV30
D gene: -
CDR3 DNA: TGTGCCTGGAGTTACCGGGACATTTGGAACACTGAAGCTTTCTTT
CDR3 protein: CAWSYRDIWNTEAFF

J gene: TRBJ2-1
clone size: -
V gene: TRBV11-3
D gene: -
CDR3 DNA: TGTGCCAGCAGCCCCTCACAGGGAAACAATGAGCAGTTCTTC
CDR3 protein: CASSPSQGNNEQFF

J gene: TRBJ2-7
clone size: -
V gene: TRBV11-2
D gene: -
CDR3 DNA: TGTGCCAGCAGCTTAGTTCACGGATCAGCACCCTACGAGCAGTACTTC
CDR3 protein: CASSLVHGSAPYEQYF

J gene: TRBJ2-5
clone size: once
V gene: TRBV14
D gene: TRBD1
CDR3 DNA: TGTGCCAGCAGCACCCGACAGGGCGCAGAGACCCAGTACTTC
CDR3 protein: CASSTRQGAETQYF

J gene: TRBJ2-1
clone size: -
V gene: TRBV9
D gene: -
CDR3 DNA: TGTGCCAGCAGCGTAGATGAGCGGTCTACCTACAATGAGCAGTTCTTC
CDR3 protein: CASSVDERSTYNEQFF

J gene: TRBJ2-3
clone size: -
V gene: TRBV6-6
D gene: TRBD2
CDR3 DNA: TGTGCCAGCGGGCTAGCGGGTACAGATACGCAGTATTTT
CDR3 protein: CASGLAGTDTQYF

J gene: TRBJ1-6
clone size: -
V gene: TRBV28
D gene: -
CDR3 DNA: TGTGCCAGCAAGTGGGGGGGCTCCTATAATTCACCCCTCCACTTT
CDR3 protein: CASKWGGSYNSPLHF